This T cell receptor beta chain was recorded in a study of CD8 T cells in Susac syndrome. Overall study results and limits: The study admitted that it had a relatively small number of individuals in its TCR sequencing and HLA analysis.

This CDR3 region has 14 residues. In germline, CDR1 is DFQATT, CDR2 SNEGSKA (reference sequence). The V segment lost 3 bases and the J segment 4 bases; nucleotides outside the gene matches: 5. A remark on this clonotype: Its cognate antigen is unknown.

TEMRA cells underwent FACS enrichment and CD8+ and CD4+ T cells underwent negative isolation. Random hexamers were used to reverse transcribe roughly 0.5 to 1 ug of RNA. The method of amplification for TCR beta CDR3 was immunoSEQ multiplex PCR, covering 54 Vbeta and 13 Jbeta. One entry per CDR3 protein, called by TCRdb with MiXCR from the immunoSEQ multiplex PCR reads. The data hold 95,000 to 150,000 distinct CDR3 sequences, with 90% to 95% observed a single time. The receptor was isolated from a human donor in good health. Sequences were obtained from CD4+ T cells from PBMCs. This chain connects TRBV20-1 to TRBJ2-3, with TRBD2 matching 9 bases. The chain's CDR3 is CSASPAGGADTQYF. In nucleotides, the CDR3 is TGCAGTGCTAGTCCGGCGGGAGGGGCAGATACGCAGTATTTT.